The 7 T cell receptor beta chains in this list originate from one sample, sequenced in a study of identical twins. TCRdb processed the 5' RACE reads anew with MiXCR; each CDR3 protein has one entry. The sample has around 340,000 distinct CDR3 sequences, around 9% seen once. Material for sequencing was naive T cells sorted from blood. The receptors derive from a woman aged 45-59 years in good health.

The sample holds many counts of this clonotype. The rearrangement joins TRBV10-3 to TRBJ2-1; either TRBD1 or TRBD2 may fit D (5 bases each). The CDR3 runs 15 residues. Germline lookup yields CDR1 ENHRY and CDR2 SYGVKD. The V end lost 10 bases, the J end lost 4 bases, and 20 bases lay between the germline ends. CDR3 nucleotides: TGTGCCACCCGCAACCGAGGGGCGCAGTACAATGAGCAGTTCTTC. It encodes CATRNRGAQYNEQFF.

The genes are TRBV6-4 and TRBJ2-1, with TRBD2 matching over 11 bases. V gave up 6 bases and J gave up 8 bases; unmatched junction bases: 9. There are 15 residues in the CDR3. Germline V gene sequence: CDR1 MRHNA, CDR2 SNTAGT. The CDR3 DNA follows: TGTGCCAGCAGCCGTAGCGGGAGGGCCTTCGATGAGCAGTTCTTC. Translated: CASSRSGRAFDEQFF.

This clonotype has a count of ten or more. Written as DNA, the CDR3 is TGTGCCATCAGTGAAAGTGACAAGAACACTGAAGCTTTCTTT. Protein product: CAISESDKNTEAFF. The V call is TRBV10-3, the J call TRBJ1-1; D call uncertain. V was shortened by 3 bases and J by 1 base, with 9 bases between the two germline ends. CDR1 is ENHRY, CDR2 SYGVKD, per germline. This CDR3 contains 14 residues.

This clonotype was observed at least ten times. CDR3 DNA sequence: TGTGCCAGCAGCTTGACATCCGGGACTCATATTAGCACAGATACGCAGTATTTT. Translated: CASSLTSGTHISTDTQYF. This chain connects TRBV5-5 to TRBJ2-3, with D tentatively TRBD2 (6 bases). The V gene lost 1 base and the J gene lost 0 bases, with 18 bases spanning the gap. The CDR3 extends over 18 amino acids. The germline CDR1 and CDR2 sequences are SGHKS and YYEKEE (reference sequence).

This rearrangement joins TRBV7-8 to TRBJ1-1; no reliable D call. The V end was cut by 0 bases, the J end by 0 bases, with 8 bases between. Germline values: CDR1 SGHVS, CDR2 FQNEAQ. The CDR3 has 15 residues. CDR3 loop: CASSLAGIMNTEAFF. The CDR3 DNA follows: TGTGCCAGCAGCTTAGCCGGGATAATGAACACTGAAGCTTTCTTT.

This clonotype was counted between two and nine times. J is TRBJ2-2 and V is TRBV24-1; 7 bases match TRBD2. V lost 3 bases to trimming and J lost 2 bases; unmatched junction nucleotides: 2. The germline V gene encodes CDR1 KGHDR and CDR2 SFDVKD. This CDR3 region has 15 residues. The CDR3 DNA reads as TGTGCCACCAGTGATCGGGACTACAACACCGGGGAGCTGTTTTTT. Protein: CATSDRDYNTGELFF.

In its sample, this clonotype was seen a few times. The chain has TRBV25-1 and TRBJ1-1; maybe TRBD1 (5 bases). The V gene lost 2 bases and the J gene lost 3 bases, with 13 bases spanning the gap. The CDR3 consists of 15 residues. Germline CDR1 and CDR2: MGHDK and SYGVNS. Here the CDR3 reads CASSEKEGTHTEAFF. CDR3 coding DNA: TGTGCCAGCAGTGAAAAGGAGGGGACCCACACTGAAGCTTTCTTT. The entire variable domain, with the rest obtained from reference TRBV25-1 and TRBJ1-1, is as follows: EADIYQTPRYLVIGTGKKITLECSQTMGHDKMYWYQQDPGMELHLIHYSYGVNSTEKGDLSSESTVSRIRTEHFPLTLESARPSHTSQYLCASSEKEGTHTEAFFGQGTRLTVV.